This TCR beta chain stems from a study of Graves' ophthalmopathy and Graves' hyperthyroidism. Amplifying from RNA transcripts, the study obtained TCR beta CDR3 regions. The library came from an HTBI-primed first-round RT-PCR and a second-round multiplex PCR. TCRdb reprocessed the multiplex PCR reads with MiXCR, giving one entry per CDR3 protein. Of around 400,000 distinct CDR3 sequences in the sample, around 17% were seen once. The length of the CDR3 is 11 residues. Germline-derived CDR1 and CDR2 are GTSNPN and SVGIG (reference sequence). This clonotype has ten or more counts. The antigen is undetermined. An end of the junction differs from the germline gene, which may be a read error. PBMCs had their origin in fresh peripheral blood (roughly 9.3 ml). Notes on the study in general: Cross-validated, the 13-signature model showed 87.88%/81.08% sensitivity/specificity, and 80%/75% in the test set. Blood shared most expanded thyroid clonotypes above 0.001 frequency.

The sequencing input was peripheral blood. The receptor comes from a young woman with Graves' ophthalmopathy. V and J are TRBV30 and TRBJ1-3, with 8 nucleotides matching TRBD1. CDR3 amino acids: CAWSAPGQGHF. The CDR3 DNA is TGTGCCTGGAGTGCGCCAGGACAGGGACATTTT.